A single sample is the source of the 14 T cell receptor beta chains below, sequenced in a study of blood T cell repertoires in COVID-19. Generated by immunoSEQ multiplex PCR, the TCRdb table keeps only in-frame clones and is missing some. The sample yields fewer than 400,000 clones, around 84% seen once. The sample consisted of PBMCs or T cells enriched from blood (not recorded which). The receptors come from a woman aged 25 to 39 who had been exposed to COVID-19.

The chain joins TRBV5-1 to TRBJ2-5, with TRBD1 identical over 8 bases. The CDR3 length is 14 residues. J lost 4 bases, V lost 2 bases, and 4 bases had no gene match. In germline, CDR1 is SGHRS, CDR2 YFSETQ. The CDR3, as DNA: TGCGCCAGCAGCTTATTCAGGGGGCCAGAGACCCAGTACTTC. Encoded protein: CASSLFRGPETQYF. Drawing the rest from reference TRBV5-1 and TRBJ2-5, the complete variable domain is KAGVTQTPRYLIKTRGQQVTLSCSPISGHRSVSWYQQTPGQGLQFLFEYFSETQRNKGNFPGRFSGRQFSNSRSEMNVSTLELGDSALYLCASSLFRGPETQYFGPGTRLLVL.

This clone was seen a few times. The gene calls are TRBV19 and TRBJ1-2, with no clear D. This CDR3 has 14 amino acids. The V end lost 3 bases, the J end lost 0 bases, and 8 bases lay between the germline ends. From germline, CDR1 is LNHDA and CDR2 SQIVND (reference sequence). The CDR3 region is CASSMEITNYGYTF. The DNA of the CDR3 is TGTGCCAGTAGTATGGAGATTACTAACTATGGCTACACCTTC. Supplemented by reference TRBV19 and TRBJ1-2, the full variable domain reads DGGITQSPKYLFRKEGQNVTLSCEQNLNHDAMYWYRQDPGQGLRLIYYSQIVNDFQKGDIAEGYSVSREKKESFPLTVTSAQKNPTAFYLCASSMEITNYGYTFGSGTRLTVV.

This chain links TRBV6-6 with TRBJ1-2; D not resolved. V was cut by 8 bases and J by 8 bases, with 12 bases left in between. The CDR3 covers 11 residues. Germline CDR1 is MNHNY and CDR2 is SVGAGI (reference sequence). In DNA form, the CDR3 reads TGTGCCAGCGGGCGGGAACAGGGCTACACCTTC. Protein: CASGREQGYTF.

This chain connects TRBV11-2 to TRBJ1-1; D ambiguous. The CDR3 consists of 17 residues. V lost 1 base to trimming and J lost 6 bases, with 21 bases between them. Germline loops: CDR1 SGHAT, CDR2 FQNNGV. The CDR3: CASSLVRPFGGKAEAFF. The CDR3 nucleotides read TGTGCCAGCAGCTTAGTTCGACCGTTTGGAGGGAAGGCTGAAGCTTTCTTT.

The rearrangement joins TRBV28 to TRBJ2-7; TRBD2 matches 8 bases. V was pared by 5 bases and J by 2 bases, with 8 bases of the junction left unmatched. This CDR3 spans 15 amino acids. The germline V gene encodes CDR1 MDHEN and CDR2 SYDVKM. CDR3 residues: CASSANSGVAYEQYF. DNA of the CDR3: TGTGCCAGCAGTGCTAATAGCGGGGTCGCCTACGAGCAGTACTTC. Together with reference TRBV28 and TRBJ2-7, the CDR3 gives the full variable domain: DVKVTQSSRYLVKRTGEKVFLECVQDMDHENMFWYRQDPGLGLRLIYFSYDVKMKEKGDIPEGYSVSREKKERFSLILESASTNQTSMYLCASSANSGVAYEQYFGPGTRLTVT.

The count of this clone is one. The DNA of the CDR3 is TGCGCCAGCAGCCAAATCCTTCAGGGGGACACCATATATTTT. Residues: CASSQILQGDTIYF. The V call is TRBV4-1, the J call TRBJ1-3; 7 bases are a match to TRBD1. This CDR3 is 14 amino acids long. Germline loops: CDR1 MGHRA, CDR2 YSYEKL. With 2 bases clipped from V and 8 bases from J, the junction kept 6 bases outside the gene matches.

V and J are TRBV5-1 and TRBJ1-2; D remains unclear. CDR3 length: 14 amino acids. From germline, CDR1 is SGHRS and CDR2 YFSETQ. Trimming pared 3 bases from V and 2 bases from J, leaving 11 bases between. For the CDR3, the DNA is TGCGCCAGCAGCTCGTTACAAAGAAACTATGGCTACACCTTC. It encodes CASSSLQRNYGYTF.

This rearrangement joins TRBV27 to TRBJ2-5; no firm D call. The CDR3 sequence is 12 residues long. The germline gives CDR1 MNHEY, CDR2 SMNVEV (reference sequence). The V end was cut by 6 bases, the J end by 0 bases, with 5 bases between. The CDR3 is CASRTNQETQYF. The CDR3 DNA sequence: TGTGCCAGCAGAACAAACCAAGAGACCCAGTACTTC.

This clone has just one count. The chain couples TRBV10-3 to TRBJ2-5, with D possibly being TRBD1 (6 bases). The CDR3 loop spans 14 amino acids. Germline V gene data show CDR1 as ENHRY and CDR2 as SYGVKD. V shed 4 bases and J shed 2 bases, with 11 bases lying between them. The CDR3 DNA sequence: TGTGCCATCAGTGGGGGGCCAAATCAAGAGACCCAGTACTTC. Amino acid sequence: CAISGGPNQETQYF.

This chain connects TRBV28 to TRBJ1-3, with 9 bases fitting TRBD1. Looked up from germline, CDR1 is MDHEN and CDR2 is SYDVKM. The CDR3 totals 15 residues. The V and J ends lost 3 bases and 8 bases, in that order; junction bases with no gene match: 8. This CDR3 reads CASSLGGQGLDTIYF. CDR3 coding DNA: TGTGCCAGCAGTTTGGGGGGACAGGGACTTGACACCATATATTTT.

This chain uses TRBV5-1 with TRBJ1-1; D call uncertain. Germline V gene data show CDR1 as SGHRS and CDR2 as YFSETQ. V was shortened by 2 bases and J by 7 bases, with 9 bases between the two germline ends. CDR3 length equals 12 residues. In DNA, the CDR3 is TGCGCCAGCAGCTTTCGGGGAATTGAAGCTTTCTTT. It translates to CASSFRGIEAFF.

The chain links TRBV7-6 to TRBJ1-5, with no clear D. This CDR3 comprises 15 residues. Trimming stripped 5 bases from V and 6 bases from J, with 17 bases between. From germline, CDR1 is SGHVS and CDR2 FNYEAQ. The CDR3 loop reads CASSPDPQRGQPQHF. The CDR3 coding sequence is TGTGCCAGCAGCCCTGACCCCCAAAGAGGTCAGCCCCAGCATTTT. The whole variable domain, remainder taken from reference TRBV7-6 and TRBJ1-5, is GAGVSQSPRYKVTKRGQDVALRCDPISGHVSLYWYRQALGQGPEFLTYFNYEAQQDKSGLPNDRFSAERPEGSISTLTIQRTEQRDSAMYRCASSPDPQRGQPQHFGDGTRLSIL.

The genes are TRBV28 and TRBJ1-5; no definite D call. The CDR3 contains 16 residues. Trimming took 4 bases from V and 2 from J, leaving 15 bases between them. CDR1 is MDHEN, CDR2 SYDVKM, per germline. CDR3 DNA sequence: TGTGCCAGCAGTTCCACAGAGAAGTTGGGCAATCAGCCCCAGCATTTT. Protein product: CASSSTEKLGNQPQHF.

The chain uses TRBV27 and TRBJ2-7; 8 bases fit TRBD2. V lost 4 bases, J lost 4 bases, and 12 bases stayed unmatched. The CDR3 length is 16 residues. Germline CDR1 and CDR2: MNHEY and SMNVEV (reference sequence). The CDR3 loop reads CASSSLFTSGRYEQYF. CDR3 DNA: TGTGCCAGCAGTTCCCTCTTCACTAGCGGAAGATACGAGCAGTACTTC.